The 13 T cell receptor beta chains presented below share a single source sample, sequenced in a study of Graves' ophthalmopathy and Graves' hyperthyroidism. TCR beta CDR3 regions were amplified from RNA transcripts. An initial RT-PCR round employing HTBI primers preceded a second-round multiplex PCR. In TCRdb, the multiplex PCR reads were re-called with MiXCR into one record per CDR3 protein. The sample includes 40,000 to 45,000 distinct CDR3 sequences, about 50% seen only once; the top ten take roughly 18%. Material: peripheral blood. These receptors were obtained from an adult man with Graves' ophthalmopathy.

This clonotype was seen many times. This chain's CDR3 is CASSFVRRGGGDTQYF. The CDR3 DNA reads as TGTGCCAGCAGTTTCGTACGGAGAGGGGGGGGGGATACGCAGTATTTT. The chain links TRBV6-6 to TRBJ2-3, with D possibly TRBD2 on 7 matching bases. Germline-derived CDR1 and CDR2 are MNHNY and SVGAGI (reference sequence). V shed 4 bases and J shed 6 bases, with 20 bases lying between them. The CDR3 extends over 16 amino acids.

This clonotype was picked up many times. V is TRBV7-2 and J is TRBJ2-1; TRBD1 matches at 9 bases. V lost 4 bases to trimming and J lost 7 bases; unmatched junction nucleotides: 8. Germline CDR1 SGHTA, CDR2 FQGNSA. CDR3 length: 15 residues. Here the CDR3 reads CASSSGTGWNNEQFF. The DNA for the CDR3 is TGTGCCAGCAGCTCCGGGACAGGGTGGAATAATGAGCAGTTCTTC.

Turning to this clonotype: A read error may account for a junction end that differs from germline. This chain connects TRBV7-9 to TRBJ2-7, with D perhaps TRBD2 (5 bases). Germline CDR1 reads SEHNR; CDR2 reads FQNEAQ (reference sequence). CDR3 length: 15 residues. CDR3 amino acids: CAGSLVCTREDEQYF. As DNA, the CDR3 is TGTGCCGGCAGCTTAGTTTGTACTAGAGAGGACGAGCAGTACTTC. Complete variable domain (other parts from reference TRBV7-9 and TRBJ2-7): DTGVSQNPRHKITKRGQNVTFRCDPISEHNRLYWYRQTLGQGPEFLTYFQNEAQLEKSRLLSDRFSAERPKGSFSTLEIQRTEQGDSAMYLCAGSLVCTREDEQYFGPGTRLTVT.

This clonotype was picked up many times. J is TRBJ2-7 and V is TRBV6-1; D remains ambiguous. CDR3 length: 14 amino acids. Germline CDR1 MNHNS, CDR2 SASEGT. V shed 5 bases and J shed 6 bases, with 17 bases lying between them. The CDR3 coding sequence is TGTGCCAGCAGTTTCGACACCGCACCTACCGAGCAGTACTTC. This translates into CASSFDTAPTEQYF.

V and J are TRBV2 and TRBJ1-5; maybe TRBD1 (6 bases). CDR1 SNHLY and CDR2 FYNNEI come from the germline V gene. V lost 11 bases and J 14 bases, leaving 16 bases between the germline ends. The CDR3 has 10 amino acids. The CDR3 loop reads CAGGRGYEHF. CDR3 sequence (DNA): TGTGCCGGGGGCAGGGGTTACGAGCATTTT.

This chain uses TRBV7-2 with TRBJ2-2, with D hard to call. The germline CDR1 and CDR2 sequences are SGHTA and FQGNSA. Between the trimmed V and J ends, which lost 7 bases and 0 bases, there was a span of 12 bases. This CDR3 contains 15 residues. Written as DNA, the CDR3 is TGTGCCAGCACCCTTGTGGGGACGAACACCGGGGAGCTGTTTTTT. It is translated as CASTLVGTNTGELFF.

As regards this clonotype: This clone may be a read error of a much larger clone one base away. V is TRBV6-2 or TRBV6-3 and J is TRBJ2-2; 8 positions agree with TRBD2. The CDR3 has 15 residues. CDR1 and CDR2 from the germline V gene are MNHEY and SVGEGT. CDR3 sequence (DNA): TGTGCCGGCAGTAGAGGGACTAGACACACCGGGGAGCTGTTTTTT. This encodes CAGSRGTRHTGELFF.

This clonotype came up many times. This chain uses TRBV5-6 with TRBJ2-7; perhaps TRBD1 as D (6 bases). In germline, CDR1 is SGHDT, CDR2 YYEEEE. The CDR3 extends over 14 amino acids. The germline V and J ends were trimmed by 3 bases and 3 bases, with 13 bases remaining between them. The CDR3 spells CASSSGASLYEQYF. As DNA, the CDR3 is TGTGCCAGCAGCTCAGGGGCCTCTCTCTACGAGCAGTACTTC.

This sequence joins TRBV28 and TRBJ2-5; either TRBD1 or TRBD2 may supply D (7 bases each). Germline V gives CDR1 MDHEN, CDR2 SYDVKM. Trimming shortened V by 6 bases and J by 10 bases, and 24 bases separated the two germline ends. CDR3 length: 15 residues. The CDR3, as DNA: TGTGCCAGCAGCCCCGACAGGGACCCCTGGGGGGGCCAGTACTTC. Its protein product is CASSPDRDPWGGQYF.

The chain uses TRBV12-3 or TRBV12-4 and TRBJ1-1; 8 nucleotides align to TRBD1. V lost 5 bases, J lost 3 bases, and 8 bases stayed unmatched. This CDR3 is built from 15 residues. DNA for the CDR3: TGTGCCAGCAGTGGTGACAGGGGAGTGGACACTGAAGCTTTCTTT. This translates into CASSGDRGVDTEAFF.

The rearrangement links TRBV24-1 to TRBJ2-7; 9 bases map to TRBD1. The CDR3 totals 15 residues. Germline CDR1 reads KGHDR; CDR2 reads SFDVKD. J lost 2 bases, V lost 5 bases, and 6 bases had no gene match. CDR3: CATSASGTGTYEQYF. CDR3 nucleotides: TGTGCCACCAGTGCTTCCGGGACAGGGACCTACGAGCAGTACTTC.

This clonotype was detected a few times. The rearrangement uses TRBV29-1 and TRBJ2-3; TRBD1 matches 10 bases. The CDR3 has 13 amino acids. J was trimmed by 7 bases and V by 5 bases; bases with no gene match: 6. The germline V gene has CDR1 SQVTM and CDR2 ANQGSEA. Written as DNA, the CDR3 is TGCAGCGTTCCCCCGGGACAGGGGAATACGCAGTATTTT. This sequence encodes CSVPPGQGNTQYF.

The chain combines TRBV20-1 with TRBJ2-7, with 14 bases aligning to TRBD2. The length of the CDR3 is 15 residues. Per the germline V gene, CDR1 is DFQATT and CDR2 is SNEGSKA (reference sequence). Germline trimming cut 1 base from V and 6 bases from J; bases unmatched to any gene: 5. The CDR3 DNA is TGCAGTGCTAGAGCGGGACTAGCGGGGGATCGCGAGCAGTACGTC. Residues: CSARAGLAGDREQYV.